The present T cell receptor (beta chain) was sequenced within a study of blood T cell repertoires in COVID-19. For the study at large: Sample material is recorded as cDNA or gDNA derived from T cells, B-cell-depleted T cells, or PBMCs.

This clone was found a few times. Generated by immunoSEQ multiplex PCR, the TCRdb table keeps only in-frame clones and is missing some. The repertoire holds fewer than 200,000 clones, with about 85% as singletons. The sequenced sample consisted of peripheral blood. The origin of this receptor is a woman of 80 years or more with acute or convalescent COVID-19.

The CDR3 coding sequence is TGTGCCAGCAGCCTGCTGACCGGGACAGGCACAGATACGCAGTATTTT. This translates into CASSLLTGTGTDTQYF. The chain recombines TRBV7-3 with TRBJ2-3; 7 bases map to TRBD1. The CDR3 length is 16 residues. The germline V gene has CDR1 SGHTA and CDR2 FQGTGA. The junction had 9 bases not matched to a gene; V was cut back by 5 bases and J by 1 base.